Here is one TCR beta chain with its context. The data were obtained in a study of OX40 agonist ivuxolimab in advanced cancers. The overall study: Ivuxolimab doses were 0.01, 0.1, 0.3, 1.5, 3 or 10 mg/kg every 2 weeks. Prior anti-PD-1, anti-PD-L1 or anti-CTLA-4 therapy was allowed; less than 45% had some.

Sequenced by immunoSEQ multiplex PCR; TCRdb stores in-frame clones only, minus some. Seen here are 100,000 or so clones, approximately 85% observed once, and the top ten hold 3% to 4%. Trimming pared 4 bases from V and 6 bases from J, leaving 20 bases between. Germline CDR1 reads SGHNT; CDR2 reads YYREEE (reference sequence). The CDR3 runs to 15 residues. This clonotype was sampled from an adult with an advanced solid tumor such as melanoma, head and neck, liver or kidney cancer. The sequences come from CD4+ or CD8+ T cells sorted from blood, collected in a trial of the OX40 agonist ivuxolimab. The chain links TRBV5-4 to TRBJ2-7; D tentatively reads TRBD1 or TRBD2 (7 bases each). The CDR3 coding sequence is TGTGCCAGCAGCCCGGGACAGCGGGGTTCTGGCGAGCAGTACTTC. Protein: CASSPGQRGSGEQYF.